The rows below give T cell receptor beta chains drawn from one sample of a study of cytomegalovirus exposure and HLA in healthy donors. Sequenced by immunoSEQ multiplex PCR; TCRdb stores in-frame clones only, minus some. The table includes over 85,000 clones, about 95% detected once. Sequenced material: PBMCs. All receptors derive from a young woman in good health and CMV-seronegative. The CDR3 runs from the conserved cysteine through the conserved F or W. A D gene is named only where the DNA matches it firmly. Clone size is shown for a subset of rows, as once, few, many or a class of expanded clone.

clone size: -
D gene: TRBD1
J gene: TRBJ2-3
V gene: TRBV4-2
CDR3 DNA: TGTGCCAGCAACACCGGGACAGGGGAGACAGATACGCAGTATTTT
CDR3 protein: CASNTGTGETDTQYF

clone size: -
D gene: TRBD1
J gene: TRBJ2-6
V gene: TRBV2
CDR3 DNA: TGTGCCAGAGAGGGACAGACCTCTGGGGCCAACGTCCTGACTTTC
CDR3 protein: CAREGQTSGANVLTF

clone size: -
D gene: -
J gene: TRBJ1-1
V gene: TRBV4-3
CDR3 DNA: TGCGCCAGCAGCGACGAAACAGGGTGGGGGAAAAACACTGAAGCTTTCTTT
CDR3 protein: CASSDETGWGKNTEAFF

clone size: -
D gene: -
J gene: TRBJ2-7
V gene: TRBV15
CDR3 DNA: TGTGCCACCAGCAGAGGACGGGACACCGACGAGCAGTACTTC
CDR3 protein: CATSRGRDTDEQYF

clone size: -
D gene: TRBD2
J gene: TRBJ2-1
V gene: TRBV7-2
CDR3 DNA: TGTGCCAGCAGCTTAGTGTCTAGCGGTGACTACAATGAGCAGTTCTTC
CDR3 protein: CASSLVSSGDYNEQFF

clone size: -
D gene: TRBD1
J gene: TRBJ1-2
V gene: TRBV7-2
CDR3 DNA: TGTGCCAGCAGCCCGACAGGGCCTTCTCCCTATGGCTACACCTTC
CDR3 protein: CASSPTGPSPYGYTF

clone size: -
D gene: TRBD2
J gene: TRBJ2-2
V gene: TRBV25-1
CDR3 DNA: TGTGCCAGCACTGCGGGAGTGAACACCGGGGAGCTGTTTTTT
CDR3 protein: CASTAGVNTGELFF

clone size: -
D gene: TRBD1
J gene: TRBJ2-5
V gene: TRBV27
CDR3 DNA: TGTGCCAGCAGTTCCCCGGGACAGACACAAGAGACCCAGTACTTC
CDR3 protein: CASSSPGQTQETQYF

clone size: -
D gene: -
J gene: TRBJ1-1
V gene: TRBV29-1
CDR3 DNA: TGCAGCGCCCGAAGGGGGAACACTGAAGCTTTCTTT
CDR3 protein: CSARRGNTEAFF

clone size: -
D gene: -
J gene: TRBJ1-3
V gene: TRBV7-8
CDR3 DNA: TGTGCCAGCAGCTCCTCGGGGGGGCCAAACACCATATATTTT
CDR3 protein: CASSSSGGPNTIYF

clone size: -
D gene: -
J gene: TRBJ1-1
V gene: TRBV9
CDR3 DNA: TGTGCCAGCAGAGGGGTGTTGGACACTGAAGCTTTCTTT
CDR3 protein: CASRGVLDTEAFF

clone size: -
D gene: -
J gene: TRBJ1-4
V gene: TRBV2
CDR3 DNA: TGTGCCACCCAGCAGGAGGGTGGCAATAATGAAAAACTGTTTTTT
CDR3 protein: CATQQEGGNNEKLFF

clone size: -
D gene: -
J gene: TRBJ1-1
V gene: TRBV13
CDR3 DNA: TGTGCCAGCAGGAGTTCCACTGAAGCTTTCTTT
CDR3 protein: CASRSSTEAFF

clone size: -
D gene: -
J gene: TRBJ1-4
V gene: TRBV7-2
CDR3 DNA: TGTGCCAGCAGCTTAGCCACAGCATCTGATTCAACTAATGAAAAACTGTTTTTT
CDR3 protein: CASSLATASDSTNEKLFF

clone size: -
D gene: -
J gene: TRBJ2-2
V gene: TRBV4-2
CDR3 DNA: TGTGCCAGCAGCCAAGATCATCCGGCGCGGGGACGAACCGGGGAGCTGTTTTTT
CDR3 protein: CASSQDHPARGRTGELFF

clone size: -
D gene: -
J gene: TRBJ2-7
V gene: TRBV18
CDR3 DNA: TGTGCCAGCTCACTTATAATGACAGGCGCCTACGAGCAGTACTTC
CDR3 protein: CASSLIMTGAYEQYF

clone size: once
D gene: -
J gene: TRBJ2-7
V gene: TRBV30
CDR3 DNA: TGTGCCTGGACTCAGGGCTACGAGCAGTACTTC
CDR3 protein: CAWTQGYEQYF

clone size: -
D gene: -
J gene: TRBJ2-1
V gene: TRBV6-1
CDR3 DNA: TGTGCCAGCAGTGAACCGGTCTCTACTGAGCAGTTCTTC
CDR3 protein: CASSEPVSTEQFF

clone size: -
D gene: -
J gene: TRBJ1-2
V gene: TRBV4-2
CDR3 DNA: TGTGCCAGCAGCCAAGAATACGGCGGGGGATCGAACTATGGCTACACCTTC
CDR3 protein: CASSQEYGGGSNYGYTF

clone size: -
D gene: TRBD1
J gene: TRBJ1-1
V gene: TRBV25-1
CDR3 DNA: TGTGCCAGCTTCGGACAGGGACGGACTGAAGCTTTCTTT
CDR3 protein: CASFGQGRTEAFF

clone size: -
D gene: TRBD2
J gene: TRBJ2-1
V gene: TRBV11-2
CDR3 DNA: TGTGCCAGCAGCCCCCCTAGCGGGGGAAATGAGCAGTTCTTC
CDR3 protein: CASSPPSGGNEQFF

clone size: -
D gene: -
J gene: TRBJ1-4
V gene: TRBV6-1
CDR3 DNA: TGTGCCAGCAGTGAAGGGGGCAAGGGTGGGGAAAAACTGTTTTTT
CDR3 protein: CASSEGGKGGEKLFF